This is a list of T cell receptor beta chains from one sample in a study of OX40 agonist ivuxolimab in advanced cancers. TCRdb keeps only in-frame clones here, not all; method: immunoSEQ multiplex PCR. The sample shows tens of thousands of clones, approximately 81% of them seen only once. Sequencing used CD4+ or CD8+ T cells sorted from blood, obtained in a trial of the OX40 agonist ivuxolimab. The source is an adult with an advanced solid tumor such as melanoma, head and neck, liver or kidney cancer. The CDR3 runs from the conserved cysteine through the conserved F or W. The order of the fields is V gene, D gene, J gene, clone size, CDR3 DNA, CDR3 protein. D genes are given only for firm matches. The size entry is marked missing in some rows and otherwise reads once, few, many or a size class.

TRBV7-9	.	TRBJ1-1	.	TGTGCCAGCAGCTTCCCACGGGGCAATCGAGACACTGAAGCTTTCTTT	CASSFPRGNRDTEAFF
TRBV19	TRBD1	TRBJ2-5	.	TGTGCCAGTAGTCCACAGGGGCGGCAAGAGACCCAGTACTTC	CASSPQGRQETQYF
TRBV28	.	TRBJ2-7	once	TGTGCCAGTGGGAACCCCACCTCCTACGAGCAGTACTTC	CASGNPTSYEQYF
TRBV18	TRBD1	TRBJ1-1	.	TGTGCCAGCTCACTCTTGACAGGGGGTGATGTGAACACTGAAGCTTTCTTT	CASSLLTGGDVNTEAFF
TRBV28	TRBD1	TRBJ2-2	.	TGTGCCAGCAGTTTAAGGACGGGGACAGGGGGAACCGGGGAGCTGTTTTTT	CASSLRTGTGGTGELFF
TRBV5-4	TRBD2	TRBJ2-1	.	TGTGCCAGCAGCTATCGGACTAGCGGGAGGGCAGGCAATGAGCAGTTCTTC	CASSYRTSGRAGNEQFF
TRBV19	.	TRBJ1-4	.	TGTGCCAGTAGTACCACCATGGGTGAAAAACTGTTTTTT	CASSTTMGEKLFF
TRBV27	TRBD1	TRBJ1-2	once	TGTGCCAGCAGTCCTTGGGACAGGACCGTCTATGGCTACACCTTC	CASSPWDRTVYGYTF
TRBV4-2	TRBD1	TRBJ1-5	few	TGTGCCAGCAGCCAACCGACAGGGAGCAATCAGCCCCAGCATTTT	CASSQPTGSNQPQHF
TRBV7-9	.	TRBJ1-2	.	TGTGCCAGCAGCTTAAACGGGGTGCACTATGGCTACACCTTC	CASSLNGVHYGYTF
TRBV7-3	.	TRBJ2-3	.	TGTGCCAGCGTTAAGGTCGGCGGGAAGCCAGATACGCAGTATTTT	CASVKVGGKPDTQYF
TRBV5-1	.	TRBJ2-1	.	TGCGCCAGCAGCACGGACGTGGATGACAATGAGCAGTTCTTC	CASSTDVDDNEQFF
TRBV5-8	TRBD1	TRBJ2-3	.	TGTGCCAGCAGCTACGGGACAGCCACAGATACGCAGTATTTT	CASSYGTATDTQYF
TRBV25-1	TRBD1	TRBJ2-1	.	TGTGCCAGCAGTGATCCCGGGACAGGATTGTTCTTC	CASSDPGTGLFF
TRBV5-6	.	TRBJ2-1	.	TGTGCCAGCAGCTTTTGGGTGGAAACAGCGAAAGAGCAGTTCTTC	CASSFWVETAKEQFF
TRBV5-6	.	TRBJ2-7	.	TGTGCCAGCAGCTTATCACACGGGGTAGGGAGCGAGCAGTACTTC	CASSLSHGVGSEQYF
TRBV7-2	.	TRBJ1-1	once	TGTGCCAGCAGCAGCCGCCGGGGGCGCGGTGGCACTGAAGCTTTCTTT	CASSSRRGRGGTEAFF
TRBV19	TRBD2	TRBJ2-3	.	TGTGCCAGTAGTCCCCGCGAGGGGAGGGGTACAGATACGCAGTATTTT	CASSPREGRGTDTQYF